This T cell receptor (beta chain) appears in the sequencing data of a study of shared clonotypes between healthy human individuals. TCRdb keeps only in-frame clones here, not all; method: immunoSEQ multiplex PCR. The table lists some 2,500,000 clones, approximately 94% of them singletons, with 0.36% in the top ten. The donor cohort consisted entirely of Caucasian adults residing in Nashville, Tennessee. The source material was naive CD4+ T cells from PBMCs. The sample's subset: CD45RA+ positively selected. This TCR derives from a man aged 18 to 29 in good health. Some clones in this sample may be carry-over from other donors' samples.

Here the CDR3 DNA reads TGTGCCAGCAGTTTAAGGGGGGGACACGAGCAGTACTTC. It encodes CASSLRGGHEQYF. V usage is TRBV27 and J usage is TRBJ2-7; possibly TRBD2 for D (7 bases). Trimming shortened V by 2 bases and J by 5 bases, and 10 bases separated the two germline ends. The CDR3 is made up of 13 amino acids. CDR1 is MNHEY, CDR2 SMNVEV, per germline (reference sequence).